The 16 T cell receptor beta chains in this list originate from one sample, sequenced in a study of immune cell composition in non-small cell lung cancer. Data came from immunoSEQ multiplex PCR; TCRdb stores just in-frame clones and leaves some out. Among some 4,900 clones listed, just under 75% were seen once. The normal lung sample lay at least 3 cm, and maximally far, from the tumour. Sequenced input: non-adjacent lung tissue. The receptor set was obtained from a human donor with non-small cell lung cancer.

The chain joins TRBV29-1 to TRBJ1-1, with 8 nucleotides matching TRBD1. With 7 bases clipped from V and 5 bases from J, the junction kept 9 bases outside the gene matches. In germline, CDR1 is SQVTM, CDR2 ANQGSEA. The CDR3 totals 13 residues. The CDR3, as DNA: TGCAGCGGGACGGACAGGGTAAGAACTGAAGCTTTCTTT. Encoded protein: CSGTDRVRTEAFF.

The chain is built from TRBV4-2 and TRBJ1-6; tentatively, D is TRBD1 (5 bases). From germline, CDR1 is LGHNA and CDR2 YNFKEQ. The V and J ends lost 1 base and 8 bases respectively, with 9 bases between them. The CDR3 runs to 14 residues. CDR3 sequence reads: CASSQATGDSPLHF. The CDR3, as DNA: TGTGCCAGCAGCCAAGCCACGGGGGATTCACCCCTCCACTTT.

This chain uses TRBV4-3 with TRBJ1-2; possibly TRBD1 for D (5 bases). V lost 0 bases, J lost 6 bases, and 14 bases lay in between. Germline assignment: CDR1 LGHNA and CDR2 YSLEER. The CDR3 has 15 amino acids. The CDR3 reads CASSQEYRFTDGYTF. CDR3 DNA: TGCGCCAGCAGCCAAGAATACAGGTTTACGGATGGCTACACCTTC.

This sequence joins TRBV15 and TRBJ2-7, with 8 bases identical to TRBD1. The CDR3 sequence is 14 residues long. J was trimmed by 5 bases and V by 7 bases; bases with no gene match: 10. Germline V CDR1 and CDR2: LNHNV, YYDKDF (reference sequence). The CDR3: CATTSDRVRNEQYF. CDR3 coding DNA: TGTGCCACCACGTCGGACAGGGTGAGAAACGAGCAGTACTTC.

The chain is built from TRBV7-9 and TRBJ1-2; 10 bases line up with TRBD1. The CDR3 is 14 amino acids. J was trimmed by 10 bases and V by 5 bases; bases with no gene match: 10. Germline values: CDR1 SEHNR, CDR2 FQNEAQ (reference sequence). DNA for the CDR3: TGTGCCAGCAGCATGGAGGGACAGGGGAGAGACTACACCTTC. It translates to CASSMEGQGRDYTF.

In its sample, this clone is medium-sized. The J gene is TRBJ1-2, the V gene TRBV6-1, with D perhaps TRBD1 (6 bases). The germline V gene has CDR1 MNHNS and CDR2 SASEGT. Trimming removed 5 bases from V and 3 bases from J, with 16 bases in between. The CDR3 length is 15 residues. The CDR3 reads CASSRRRDTDYGYTF. The CDR3 region has the DNA TGTGCCAGCAGTAGGCGCCGGGACACCGACTATGGCTACACCTTC.

This chain joins TRBV5-1 and TRBJ2-1; TRBD2 agrees at 10 bases. The V gene end was trimmed by 9 bases and the J gene end by 4 bases; junction bases not matched to a gene: 16. The CDR3 extends over 17 amino acids. The germline gives CDR1 SGHRS, CDR2 YFSETQ. The chain's CDR3 is CATQKESGRAEYNEQFF. For the CDR3, the DNA is TGCGCCACCCAAAAAGAGAGCGGGAGGGCCGAGTACAATGAGCAGTTCTTC. Full variable domain (outside the CDR3, taken from reference TRBV5-1 and TRBJ2-1): KAGVTQTPRYLIKTRGQQVTLSCSPISGHRSVSWYQQTPGQGLQFLFEYFSETQRNKGNFPGRFSGRQFSNSRSEMNVSTLELGDSALYLCATQKESGRAEYNEQFFGPGTRLTVL.

Only one count was recorded for this clone. This chain uses TRBV18 with TRBJ1-1; D is possibly TRBD1 (6 bases). V lost 3 bases to trimming and J lost 0 bases, with 11 bases between them. This CDR3 is 15 amino acids long. CDR1 KGHSH and CDR2 LQKENI come from the germline V gene. CDR3 nucleotides: TGTGCCAGCTCACCGCCAGGGGTCATGAACACTGAAGCTTTCTTT. Translation gives CASSPPGVMNTEAFF.

The J gene is TRBJ2-1, the V gene TRBV9; tentatively, D is TRBD2 (6 bases). V was trimmed by 7 bases and J by 10 bases, leaving 15 bases between them. This CDR3 is 12 amino acids long. From germline, CDR1 is SGDLS and CDR2 YYNGEE. The CDR3 DNA reads as TGTGCCAGCTCCCAAGCGGAGGGGGAGCAGTTCTTC. Protein sequence: CASSQAEGEQFF.

V is TRBV23-1 and J is TRBJ2-2; D may be TRBD1 (6 bases). TRBV23-1 is annotated as an ORF whose role is uncertain. V lost 6 bases to trimming and J lost 3 bases, with 23 bases between them. This CDR3 region has 18 residues. The chain's CDR3 is CASSLNGPSGQYTGELFF. CDR3 bases: TGCGCCAGCAGCCTTAATGGACCGTCGGGACAATACACCGGGGAGCTGTTTTTT.

The chain links TRBV2 to TRBJ2-7; 14 nucleotides align to TRBD2. Trimming removed 6 bases from V and 7 bases from J; junction bases left unmatched: 8. The CDR3 totals 15 residues. Looked up from germline, CDR1 is SNHLY and CDR2 is FYNNEI. CDR3 loop: CASSGGLAGVGEQYF. CDR3 bases: TGTGCCAGCAGCGGGGGACTAGCGGGAGTGGGGGAGCAGTACTTC. Combining the CDR3 with reference TRBV2 and TRBJ2-7 gives the whole variable domain EPEVTQTPSHQVTQMGQEVILRCVPISNHLYFYWYRQILGQKVEFLVSFYNNEISEKSEIFDDQFSVERPDGSNFTLKIRSTKLEDSAMYFCASSGGLAGVGEQYFGPGTRLTVT.

The chain is built from TRBV7-2 and TRBJ2-7, with TRBD1 matching 7 bases. Germline-derived CDR1 and CDR2 are SGHTA and FQGNSA. J was trimmed by 3 bases and V by 1 base; bases with no gene match: 3. CDR3 size: 14 residues. The CDR3 sequence is CASSLGRTGYEQYF. The CDR3 bases are TGTGCCAGCAGCTTAGGAAGGACAGGCTACGAGCAGTACTTC. The full variable domain, rest sourced from reference TRBV7-2 and TRBJ2-7, is GAGVSQSPSNKVTEKGKDVELRCDPISGHTALYWYRQSLGQGLEFLIYFQGNSAPDKSGLPSDRFSAERTGGSVSTLTIQRTQQEDSAVYLCASSLGRTGYEQYFGPGTRLTVT.

The gene calls are TRBV7-3 and TRBJ2-2, with D possibly being TRBD1 (5 bases). Germline V CDR1 and CDR2: SGHTA, FQGTGA. V gave up 1 base and J gave up 0 bases, with 9 bases separating them. This CDR3 contains 16 residues. CDR3 region: CASSLSSRANTGELFF. The CDR3 DNA sequence: TGTGCCAGCAGCTTAAGTAGCAGGGCGAACACCGGGGAGCTGTTTTTT.

The chain joins TRBV11-1 to TRBJ2-3, with 10 bases matching TRBD1. This CDR3 spans 14 amino acids. CDR1 is SGHAT and CDR2 is FQDESV in the germline V gene (reference sequence). Trimming removed 4 bases from V and 5 bases from J; junction bases left unmatched: 3. CDR3 bases: TGTGCCAGCAGCTCGGGACAGGGGAGAGATACGCAGTATTTT. Encoded protein: CASSSGQGRDTQYF. The variable domain in full, with the rest retrieved from reference TRBV11-1 and TRBJ2-3, is EAEVAQSPRYKITEKSQAVAFWCDPISGHATLYWYRQILGQGPELLVQFQDESVVDDSQLPKDRFSAERLKGVDSTLKIQPAELGDSAMYLCASSSGQGRDTQYFGPGTRLTVL.

The chain is built from TRBV5-4 and TRBJ2-7; D possibly corresponds to TRBD2 (6 bases). Trimming removed 0 bases at V and 5 bases at J, with 15 bases between. CDR3 length: 15 amino acids. Germline V gene sequence: CDR1 SGHNT, CDR2 YYREEE (reference sequence). The CDR3 sequence is CASSLAGGIKDEQYF. The CDR3 nucleotides read TGTGCCAGCAGCTTGGCCGGGGGAATTAAGGACGAGCAGTACTTC.

CDR3 in amino acids: CASSFAGNQETQYF. CDR3 in DNA: TGCGCCAGCAGCTTTGCGGGAAACCAAGAGACCCAGTACTTC. The J gene is TRBJ2-5, the V gene TRBV5-1; a possible D gene is TRBD2 (6 bases). V shed 2 bases and J shed 0 bases, with 8 bases lying between them. The germline gives CDR1 SGHRS, CDR2 YFSETQ. CDR3 length equals 14 residues.